This TCR beta chain was recovered during a study of blood T cell repertoires in COVID-19 (dated by TCRdb to 2018 to 2020). For the wider study: Collaborator samples came from the United States, Italy and Spain and covered acute and convalescent phases of COVID-19. The material from the prospective study consisted of cDNA or gDNA derived from T cells, B-cell-depleted T cells, or PBMCs. Subjects who had been exposed to COVID-19, were actively infected with it, or had recovered from it provided the deeply sampled blood TCRbeta repertoires that made up the dataset. A freely available public database, intended as a resource for researchers studying the immune response to SARS-CoV-2, is where the repertoires were released. The samples were drawn from two sources: the first 160 participants of the ongoing ImmuneRACE study, and 1,254 subjects contributed by 6 global collaborators. A de-identified subject ID, COVID-19 status, age in years and sex were almost always included in the sample metadata. Where available, HLA class I and class II types were obtained from metadata supplied by the sample provider rather than from assay-based typing.

Comment on this clone: Its antigen target is currently unknown. Base quality data are lacking; no much larger clone is found one base away.

The collaborating institutions used their own protocols to collect whole blood in K2EDTA tubes. Collaborator samples were shipped for TCRbeta analysis as frozen whole blood, isolated PBMCs, or DNA extracted from either sample type. The immunoSEQ Assay, a bias-controlled multiplex PCR, was used to amplify TCRbeta CDR3 regions from genomic DNA. As for the original processing: The number of nucleated cells in each sample was estimated from the amplification of reference gene primers within the assay. To quantify the absolute abundance of each unique TCRbeta CDR3 rearrangement, sequence reads were collapsed and filtered. Productive Simpson clonality was computed per sample as the square root of Simpson's diversity index over productive rearrangements. In its TCRdb copy, this immuneACCESS table keeps in-frame sequences only and misses some clones. Where compared with another copy, unresolved V genes explain less than half of these, and the others have no known cause. V, J and clone size were drawn from that table, and D and trimming were deduced from the DNA. A total of just under 95,000 clones appear in this sample, under 90% of them only once. Roughly 19% of the sample lies in the top ten.

Study-wide findings and limitations: The amount of clinical and demographic metadata varied by source and participant and was provided uncurated.

In the germline V gene, CDR1 corresponds to SGHRS and CDR2 to YFSETQ. The CDR3 goes from the cysteine to the phenylalanine over 14 residues. The DNA shown is the 42-base CDR3, in frame from base 1. Trimming removed 9 bases from V and 4 bases from J; the gene matches leave 13 bases unexplained. The source is a human donor in a cohort sampled during active COVID-19. Sample: peripheral blood. The chain is encoded by TRBV5-1 joined to TRBJ2-7, and 7 junction bases match TRBD2. The CDR3 here reads CATSVAGERYEQYF. In nucleotides, the sequence is TGCGCCACCTCAGTGGCGGGAGAACGGTACGAGCAGTACTTC.